This T cell receptor (beta chain) was captured in a study of chemoradiotherapy in HPV16-positive cancers. Study results and limitations: During treatment, candidate HPV-specific clones and E7-related motifs expanded in tumor.

Some clones are missing from TCRdb's copy, which holds only in-frame ones; the method was immunoSEQ multiplex PCR. The data show 300 to 400 clones, roughly 85% seen once. Germline V gene data show CDR1 as SGDLS and CDR2 as YYNGEE. The trim removed 0 bases at V and 1 base at J, leaving 1 base unmatched. This CDR3 contains 17 residues. In regard to this clone: What it recognizes is unknown.

The TCR comes from a human donor with HPV-associated anogenital cancer. The genes are TRBV9 and TRBJ2-5; 15 bases fit TRBD2. Sequencing used tumor tissue, obtained from a patient who underwent chemoradiotherapy. The chain's CDR3 is CASSVGTSGGAQETQYF. DNA for the CDR3: TGTGCCAGCAGCGTAGGGACTAGCGGGGGGGCCCAAGAGACCCAGTACTTC.